These 16 T cell receptor beta chains came from one sample sequenced in a study of Tregs in tolerant kidney transplant recipients. Measured with immunoSEQ multiplex PCR; TCRdb has only the in-frame clones, and not every one. This table holds more than 6,000 clones. Mixed chimerism was transient after nonmyeloablative marrow transplants from related graft donors. The sample here was CD4+ T cells from blood (PBMCs), taken 6 months after the transplant. The source is a human patient who received a combined kidney and bone marrow transplant. The T cells may come from the graft donor.

With regard to this clone: The DNA ends 3 residues before the CDR3 does, and the rest of the CDR3 is filled in from the germline J gene. The chain uses TRBV4-2 and TRBJ2-1; D call uncertain. Trimming removed 1 base from V and 5 bases from J, with 6 bases in between. The CDR3 sequence is 13 residues long. CDR1 is LGHNA and CDR2 is YNFKEQ in the germline V gene. CDR3 region: CASSQVSHNEQFF. The sequenced CDR3 bases are TGTGCCAGCAGCCAAGTATCCCACAATGAG.

This clone shows up as medium-sized (0.01 to 0.1%) by frequency. The read finishes 3 residues shy of the CDR3 end, and the germline J gene is used to complete it. The rearrangement uses TRBV5-1 and TRBJ1-4; perhaps TRBD1 as D (6 bases). This CDR3 contains 15 residues. The V end was cut by 6 bases, the J end by 6 bases, with 18 bases between. Per the germline V gene, CDR1 is SGHRS and CDR2 is YFSETQ. CDR3 DNA (partial): TGCGCCAGCACGGTTGATGGGGGCGTAGATGAAAAA. Its translation: CASTVDGGVDEK. The complete CDR3 sequence is CASTVDGGVDEKLFF.

Remarks on this clone: Coverage ceases 3 residues before the CDR3 finishes, and the germline J gene fills in the end. The V and J genes are TRBV7-3 and TRBJ2-7, with D maybe TRBD2 (6 bases). Germline CDR1 and CDR2: SGHTA and FQGTGA. CDR3 length equals 13 residues. Trimming removed 1 base at V and 6 bases at J, with 10 bases between. The CDR3 DNA, read in part, is TGTGCCAGCAGCTTAAGGTTCGGGGGCGAG. The encoded protein is CASSLRFGGE. The entire CDR3 protein is CASSLRFGGEQYF.

Worth noting for this clone: The sequenced fragment ends 3 residues before the CDR3 boundary, so the rest is inferred from the germline J gene. This rearrangement joins TRBV14 to TRBJ2-4; D is perhaps TRBD2 (6 bases). The CDR3 loop spans 20 amino acids. Trimming pared 1 base from V and 0 bases from J, leaving 22 bases between. The germline V gene has CDR1 SGHDN and CDR2 FVKESK. The CDR3 loop reads CASSQGSSAQIFLAKNIQYF. The CDR3 bases that were read are TGTGCCAGCAGCCAAGGATCTAGCGCACAAATTTTTCTAGCCAAAAACATT. The whole variable domain, remainder taken from reference TRBV14 and TRBJ2-4, is EAGVTQFPSHSVIEKGQTVTLRCDPISGHDNLYWYRRVMGKEIKFLLHFVKESKQDESGMPNNRFLAERTGGTYSTLKVQPAELEDSGVYFCASSQGSSAQIFLAKNIQYFGAGTRLSVL.

As for this clone: The CDR3 end lies 3 residues beyond the end of the read and is filled in from the germline J gene. The V gene is TRBV11-1, the J gene TRBJ2-7; TRBD1 matches 7 bases. The germline V gene has CDR1 SGHAT and CDR2 FQDESV (reference sequence). Trimming removed 3 bases from V and 3 bases from J; junction bases left unmatched: 2. The CDR3 contains 13 residues. CDR3 DNA (partial): TGTGCCAGCAGCTTGACAGGGTACTACGAG. Protein: CASSLTGYYE. Given in full, the CDR3 is CASSLTGYYEQYF.

By frequency, this clone is medium-sized. Read data end 3 residues before the CDR3 end; the end is taken from the germline J gene. The J gene is TRBJ2-3, the V gene TRBV11-3; 7 bases line up with TRBD1. V lost 4 bases and J lost 2; bases outside the gene matches: 3. This CDR3 is built from 14 residues. CDR1 and CDR2 from the germline V gene are SGHNT and YENEEA. The chain's CDR3 is CASSSGQPTDTQYF. CDR3 DNA, as far as it was read: TGTGCCAGCAGCTCGGGACAGCCCACAGATACG. Combining the CDR3 with reference TRBV11-3 and TRBJ2-3 gives the whole variable domain EAGVVQSPRYKIIEKKQPVAFWCNPISGHNTLYWYLQNLGQGPELLIRYENEEAVDDSQLPKDRFSAERLKGVDSTLKIQPAELGDSAVYLCASSSGQPTDTQYFGPGTRLTVL.

In the case of this clone: The read terminates 3 residues ahead of where the CDR3 ends, so the germline J gene completes it. The V call is TRBV2, the J call TRBJ2-2, with 8 bases fitting TRBD1. The V segment lost 4 bases and the J segment 5 bases; nucleotides outside the gene matches: 9. CDR3 length: 16 amino acids. CDR1 SNHLY and CDR2 FYNNEI come from the germline V gene. The CDR3 reads CASSGERTGITGELFF. The part of the CDR3 DNA that was read is TGTGCCAGCAGTGGGGAGAGGACAGGGATTACCGGGGAG.

Note on this clone: The CDR3 extends 3 residues past the end of the read, so its final part is completed from the germline J gene. V and J are TRBV9 and TRBJ2-1, with a tentative D call TRBD2 (7 bases). Germline lookup yields CDR1 SGDLS and CDR2 YYNGEE. The V gene lost 3 bases and the J gene lost 2 bases, with 12 bases spanning the gap. The CDR3 has 15 residues. The CDR3: CASSGGAGAYNEQFF. Partial CDR3 DNA: TGTGCCAGCAGCGGGGGGGCGGGGGCCTACAATGAG.

CDR3 region: CASSEGWGRYNQPQHF. The DNA read from the CDR3 is TGTGCCAGCAGTGAAGGCTGGGGCCGATACAATCAGCCC. The J gene is TRBJ1-5, the V gene TRBV6-1, with D perhaps TRBD1 (5 bases). The CDR3 end is not reached by the read, which stops 3 residues before it; the germline J gene fills it in. This CDR3 has 16 residues. CDR1 is MNHNS, CDR2 SASEGT, per germline. Between the trimmed V and J ends, which lost 1 base and 3 bases, there was a span of 13 bases.

About this clone itself: The read ends 3 residues before the CDR3 terminus; that terminus is restored from the germline J gene. This rearrangement joins TRBV7-2 to TRBJ1-5; the D is unclear. From germline, CDR1 is SGHTA and CDR2 FQGNSA. Trimming pared 0 bases from V and 5 bases from J, leaving 5 bases between. This CDR3 is 13 amino acids long. CDR3 sequence: CASSLAEDQPQHF. The DNA read from the CDR3 is TGTGCCAGCAGCTTAGCAGAGGATCAGCCC.

Concerning this clone: The read terminates 3 residues ahead of where the CDR3 ends, so the germline J gene completes it. The chain is built from TRBV28 and TRBJ2-5, with TRBD2 identical over 9 bases. CDR3 length: 17 residues. CDR1 MDHEN and CDR2 SYDVKM come from the germline V gene. The ends lost 5 bases at V and 1 base at J; junction bases unmatched: 11. The chain's CDR3 is CASSGPGLARVQETQYF. The sequenced part of the CDR3 DNA is TGTGCCAGCAGTGGACCGGGACTAGCACGGGTCCAAGAGACC. The complete variable domain, with remaining parts taken from reference TRBV28 and TRBJ2-5, reads DVKVTQSSRYLVKRTGEKVFLECVQDMDHENMFWYRQDPGLGLRLIYFSYDVKMKEKGDIPEGYSVSREKKERFSLILESASTNQTSMYLCASSGPGLARVQETQYFGPGTRLLVL.

As to this clone: The CDR3 extends 3 residues past the end of the read, so its final part is completed from the germline J gene. V usage is TRBV19 and J usage is TRBJ2-7, with TRBD2 matching 10 bases. This CDR3 contains 16 residues. Looked up from germline, CDR1 is LNHDA and CDR2 is SQIVND (reference sequence). Losses at the gene ends were 5 bases for V and 1 base for J; bases not matched to a gene: 8. CDR3 sequence: CASSSSGSYVSYEQYF. The part of the CDR3 DNA that was read is TGTGCCAGTAGTTCTAGCGGGAGTTATGTTTCCTACGAG.

Its frequency marks this clone as medium-sized (0.01 to 0.1%). The read stops 3 residues short of the end of the CDR3; the missing end is completed from the germline J gene. The chain recombines TRBV20-1 with TRBJ2-3; 11 bases match TRBD2. The CDR3 contains 18 residues. Germline values: CDR1 DFQATT, CDR2 SNEGSKA (reference sequence). J gave up 6 bases and V 6 bases, and 20 bases lay outside the gene matches. The CDR3 sequence is CSAAPTGWLTSGSDTQYF. Partial CDR3 DNA: TGCAGTGCAGCCCCGACAGGGTGGCTAACTAGCGGGAGTGATACG.

In the case of this clone: The CDR3 extends 3 residues past the end of the read, so its final part is completed from the germline J gene. V and J are TRBV29-1 and TRBJ2-7, with 8 bases identical to TRBD1. After removal of 7 bases from V and 4 bases from J, the junction contained 6 bases not matched to a gene. From germline, CDR1 is SQVTM and CDR2 ANQGSEA. This CDR3 spans 12 amino acids. The CDR3 reads CSAGQETYEQYF. Partial CDR3 DNA: TGCAGCGCGGGACAGGAGACTTACGAG.

Remarks on this clone: The missing CDR3 end, 3 residues past where the read stops, is filled in from the germline J gene. This chain joins TRBV7-2 and TRBJ2-2, with TRBD1 matching over 7 bases. The germline CDR1 and CDR2 sequences are SGHTA and FQGNSA. The ends lost 2 bases at V and 4 bases at J; junction bases unmatched: 4. The CDR3 consists of 15 residues. Incomplete CDR3 DNA: TGTGCCAGCAGCTTAAGGGGGACAGCCACCGGGGAG. Translating gives CASSLRGTATGE. The CDR3, in full, reads CASSLRGTATGELFF.

With respect to this clone: The read ends 3 residues shy of where the CDR3 ends; the end is completed using the germline J gene. J is TRBJ2-3 and V is TRBV7-3, with 10 bases identical to TRBD2. Germline V gene data show CDR1 as SGHTA and CDR2 as FQGTGA. This CDR3 contains 14 residues. CDR3 loop: CASSLGSGRAAQYF. Partial CDR3 DNA: TGTGCCAGCAGCCTAGGGAGCGGGAGGGCGGCG.